The subject of this entry is one T cell receptor beta chain. The V gene's germline CDR1 is SGHTA and CDR2 FQGNSA. V lost 1 base and J 3 bases, leaving 10 bases between the germline ends. The CDR3 totals 15 residues. The data were obtained in a study of blood T cell repertoires in COVID-19. At the level of the study: PBMCs, B-cell-depleted T cells, or T cells provided the cDNA or gDNA that made up the material.

In the original analysis: Amplification with reference gene primers provided the estimates of nucleated cell counts. The table came from immunoSEQ multiplex PCR; TCRdb's copy has only in-frame clones and leaves some out. Clonal size and the V and J genes are those of that table, whereas D and trimming came from the DNA. This sample has 150,000 to 200,000 clones, with around 81% found just once. V usage is TRBV7-2 and J usage is TRBJ1-5; no firm D call. The receptor's source is a man in his 60s with active or convalescent COVID-19. Sample: peripheral blood. The CDR3 sequence is CASSLGGGSNQPQHF. The CDR3 bases are TGTGCCAGCAGCTTAGGCGGAGGGTCCAATCAGCCCCAGCATTTT.